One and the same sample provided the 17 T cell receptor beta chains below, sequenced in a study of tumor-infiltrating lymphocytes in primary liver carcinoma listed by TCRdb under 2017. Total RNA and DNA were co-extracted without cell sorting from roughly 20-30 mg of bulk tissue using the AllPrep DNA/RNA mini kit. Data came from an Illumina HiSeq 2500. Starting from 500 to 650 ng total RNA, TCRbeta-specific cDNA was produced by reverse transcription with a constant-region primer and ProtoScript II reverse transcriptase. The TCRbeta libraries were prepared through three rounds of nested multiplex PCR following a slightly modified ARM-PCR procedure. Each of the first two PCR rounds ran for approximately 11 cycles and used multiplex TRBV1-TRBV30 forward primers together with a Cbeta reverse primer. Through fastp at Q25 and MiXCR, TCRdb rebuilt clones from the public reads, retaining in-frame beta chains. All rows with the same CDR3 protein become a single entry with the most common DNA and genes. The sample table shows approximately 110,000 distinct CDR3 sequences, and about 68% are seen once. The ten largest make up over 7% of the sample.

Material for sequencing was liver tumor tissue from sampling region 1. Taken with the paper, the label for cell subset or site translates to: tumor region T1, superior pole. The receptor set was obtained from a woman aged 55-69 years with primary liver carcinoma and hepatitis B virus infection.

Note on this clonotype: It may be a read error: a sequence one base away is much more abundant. The CDR3 sequence is CSLNTGQVTDTQYF. Written as DNA, the CDR3 is TGCAGCCTCAATACCGGACAGGTCACAGATACGCAGTATTTT. The chain couples TRBV29-1 to TRBJ2-3; 7 bases map to TRBD1. The CDR3 totals 14 residues. V trimming: 8 bases; J trimming: 2 bases; junction bases outside the gene matches: 10. Germline V gives CDR1 SQVTM, CDR2 ANQGSEA.

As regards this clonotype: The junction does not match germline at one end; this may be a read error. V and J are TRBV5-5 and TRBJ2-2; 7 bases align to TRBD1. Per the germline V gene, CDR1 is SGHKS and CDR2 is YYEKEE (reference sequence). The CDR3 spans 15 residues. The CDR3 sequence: CTSSPSTGFTGELFF. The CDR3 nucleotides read TGTACCAGCAGCCCATCGACAGGGTTTACCGGGGAGCTGTTTTTT.

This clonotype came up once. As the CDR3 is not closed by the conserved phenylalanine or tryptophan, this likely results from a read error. This chain's CDR3 is CTSSLGRLAGKTGELFV. DNA for the CDR3: TGTACCAGCAGCTTAGGCAGGCTAGCGGGAAAGACCGGGGAGCTGTTTGTT. The gene calls are TRBV11-3 and TRBJ2-2; TRBD2 matches at 9 bases. Germline CDR1 reads SGHNT; CDR2 reads YENEEA. The CDR3 loop spans 17 amino acids.

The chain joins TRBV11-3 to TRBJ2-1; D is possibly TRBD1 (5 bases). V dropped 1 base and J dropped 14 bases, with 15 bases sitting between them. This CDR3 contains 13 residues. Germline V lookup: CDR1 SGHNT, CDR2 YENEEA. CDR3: CASSLARVNEEFF. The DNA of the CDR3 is TGTGCCAGCAGCTTAGCCAGGGTAAATGAAGAGTTCTTC.

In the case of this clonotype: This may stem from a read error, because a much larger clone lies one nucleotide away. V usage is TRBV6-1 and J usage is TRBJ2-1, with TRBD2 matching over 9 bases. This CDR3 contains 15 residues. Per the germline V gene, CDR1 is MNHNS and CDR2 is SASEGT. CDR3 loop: CTSSERGASGNEQFF. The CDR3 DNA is TGTACCAGCAGTGAGCGGGGGGCTTCGGGGAATGAGCAGTTCTTC.

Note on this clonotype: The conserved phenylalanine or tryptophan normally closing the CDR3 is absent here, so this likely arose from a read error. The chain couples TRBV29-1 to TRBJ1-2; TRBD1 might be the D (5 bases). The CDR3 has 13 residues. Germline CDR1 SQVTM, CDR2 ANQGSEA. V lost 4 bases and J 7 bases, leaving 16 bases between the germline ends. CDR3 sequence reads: CSVGGRRAGGYTL. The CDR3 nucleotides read TGCAGCGTTGGAGGTCGCAGGGCCGGTGGCTACACCCTC.

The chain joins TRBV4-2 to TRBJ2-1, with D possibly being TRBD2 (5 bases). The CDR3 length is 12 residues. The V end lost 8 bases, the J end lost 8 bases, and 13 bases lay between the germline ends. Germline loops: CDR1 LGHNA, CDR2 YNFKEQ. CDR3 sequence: CASVRGGDEQFF. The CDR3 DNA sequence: TGTGCCAGCGTTCGGGGTGGTGATGAGCAGTTCTTC.

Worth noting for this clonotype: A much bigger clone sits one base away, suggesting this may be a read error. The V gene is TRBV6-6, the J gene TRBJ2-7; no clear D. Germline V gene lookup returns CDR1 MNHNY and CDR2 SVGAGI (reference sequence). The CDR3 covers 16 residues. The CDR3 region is CASREHGHKSSYVQYF. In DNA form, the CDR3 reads TGTGCCAGCAGGGAACATGGCCACAAAAGCTCCTACGTGCAGTACTTC.

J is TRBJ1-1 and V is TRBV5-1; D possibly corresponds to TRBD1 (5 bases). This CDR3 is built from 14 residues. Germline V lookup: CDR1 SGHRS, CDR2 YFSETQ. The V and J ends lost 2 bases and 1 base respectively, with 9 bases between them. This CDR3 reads CASSLQDSNTEAFF. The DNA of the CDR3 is TGCGCCAGCAGCTTACAGGATTCGAACACTGAAGCTTTCTTT.

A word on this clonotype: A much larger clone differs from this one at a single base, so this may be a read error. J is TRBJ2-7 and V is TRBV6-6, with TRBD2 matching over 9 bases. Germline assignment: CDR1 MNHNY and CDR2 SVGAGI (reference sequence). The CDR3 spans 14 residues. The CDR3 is CASSSGGRADDQYF. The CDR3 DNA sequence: TGTGCCAGCAGTTCGGGCGGGAGGGCCGACGATCAGTACTTC.

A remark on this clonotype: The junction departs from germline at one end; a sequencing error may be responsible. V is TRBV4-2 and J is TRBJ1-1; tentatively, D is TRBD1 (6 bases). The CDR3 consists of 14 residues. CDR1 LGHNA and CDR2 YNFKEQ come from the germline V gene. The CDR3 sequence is CASTRTAERTEAFF. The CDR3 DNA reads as TGCGCCAGCACCCGGACAGCGGAGAGGACTGAAGCTTTCTTT.

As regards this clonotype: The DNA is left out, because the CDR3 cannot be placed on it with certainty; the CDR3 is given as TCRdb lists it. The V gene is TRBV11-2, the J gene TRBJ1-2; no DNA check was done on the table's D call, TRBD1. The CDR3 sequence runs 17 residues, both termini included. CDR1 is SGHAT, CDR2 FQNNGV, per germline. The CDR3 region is CASSLDPIRALRYGCTF.

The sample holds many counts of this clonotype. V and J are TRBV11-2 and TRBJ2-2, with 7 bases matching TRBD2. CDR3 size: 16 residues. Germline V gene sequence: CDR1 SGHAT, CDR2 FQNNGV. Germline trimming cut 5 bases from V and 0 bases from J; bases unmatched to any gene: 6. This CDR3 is CASSRLSGANTGELFF. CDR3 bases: TGTGCCAGCAGCCGACTGAGCGGGGCGAACACCGGGGAGCTGTTTTTT.

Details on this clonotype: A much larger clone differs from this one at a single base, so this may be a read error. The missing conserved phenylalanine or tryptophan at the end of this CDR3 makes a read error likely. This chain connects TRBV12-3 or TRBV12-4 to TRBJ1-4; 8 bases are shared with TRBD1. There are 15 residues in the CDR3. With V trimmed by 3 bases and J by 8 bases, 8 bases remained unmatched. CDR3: CASSFRQGLYEKLFL. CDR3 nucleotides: TGTGCCAGCAGTTTCCGACAGGGGCTGTACGAAAAACTGTTTCTT.

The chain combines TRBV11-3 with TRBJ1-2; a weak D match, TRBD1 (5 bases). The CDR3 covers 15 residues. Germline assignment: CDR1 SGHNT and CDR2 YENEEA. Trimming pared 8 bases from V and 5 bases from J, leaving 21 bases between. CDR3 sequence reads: CASGPGHTALYGYTF. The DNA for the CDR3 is TGTGCCAGCGGCCCTGGACACACGGCCTTATATGGCTACACCTTC.

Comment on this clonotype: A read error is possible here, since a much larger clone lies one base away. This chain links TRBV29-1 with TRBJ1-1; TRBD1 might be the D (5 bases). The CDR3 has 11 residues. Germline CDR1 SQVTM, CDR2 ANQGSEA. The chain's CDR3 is CSVEGREVASF. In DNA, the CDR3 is TGCAGCGTTGAAGGCAGGGAAGTAGCTTCCTTT. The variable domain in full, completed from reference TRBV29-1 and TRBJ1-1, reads SAVISQKPSRDICQRGTSLTIQCQVDSQVTMMFWYRQQPGQSLTLIATANQGSEATYESGFVIDKFPISRPNLTFSTLTVSNMSPEDSSIYLCSVEGREVASFGQGTRLTVV.

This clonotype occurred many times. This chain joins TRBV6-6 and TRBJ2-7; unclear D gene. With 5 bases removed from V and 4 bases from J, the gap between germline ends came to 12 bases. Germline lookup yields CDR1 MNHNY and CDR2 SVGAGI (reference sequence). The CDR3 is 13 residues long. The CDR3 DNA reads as TGTGCCAGCAGTACCCGGGCCCGTTACGAGCAGTACTTC. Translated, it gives CASSTRARYEQYF.